The 22 T cell receptor beta chains below were found in one sample sequenced in a study of Ad26.COV2.S vaccination and SARS-CoV-2 variants. Treatment given: roughly 20 received Ad26.COV2.S at low or high dose, single or two shots; five or six received placebo; per-sample allocation not given. Day 63 after the first injection of vaccine or placebo was the sampling time. Libraries were prepared by immunoSEQ multiplex PCR; TCRdb keeps only in-frame clonotypes and omits some of them. The sample contains around 420,000 clones, 88% of which appear only once. Sequencing was performed on peripheral blood, taken in a trial of Ad26.COV2.S vaccine versus placebo. These receptors were collected from a person aged 18-65 years who received the Ad26.COV2.S COVID-19 vaccine or a placebo.

This clone was detected once. The chain links TRBV7-3 to TRBJ1-6, with TRBD1 identical over 8 bases. Germline CDR1 and CDR2: SGHTA and FQGTGA. CDR3 length: 13 residues. Trimming removed 5 bases from V and 10 bases from J; junction bases left unmatched: 4. The CDR3, as DNA: TGTGCCAGCAGCCTGGACAGGGTCTCACCCCTCCACTTT. Translated, it gives CASSLDRVSPLHF.

This chain joins TRBV27 and TRBJ2-2; the D is unclear. Per germline, CDR1 MNHEY and CDR2 SMNVEV (reference sequence). This CDR3 is built from 14 residues. Trimming took off 6 bases at V and 1 base at J, with 9 bases between the two ends. The CDR3 DNA reads as TGTGCCAGCAGAGGGTCCTGGAACACCGGGGAGCTGTTTTTT. It yields the protein CASRGSWNTGELFF.

This sequence joins TRBV9 and TRBJ2-2, with a weak D call TRBD1 (6 bases). The V end was cut by 3 bases, the J end by 4 bases, with 25 bases between. The germline gives CDR1 SGDLS, CDR2 YYNGEE. The CDR3 runs 19 residues. The CDR3 DNA reads as TGTGCCAGCAGCGCAAACCCTACAGGGTCCTCAGGTTTCACCGGGGAGCTGTTTTTT. Translated, it gives CASSANPTGSSGFTGELFF.

This chain links TRBV30 with TRBJ2-5; TRBD2 matches 7 bases. The ends lost 2 bases at V and 2 bases at J; junction bases unmatched: 14. CDR1 GTSNPN and CDR2 SVGIG come from the germline V gene (reference sequence). The CDR3 consists of 17 residues. CDR3 sequence: CAWSPSDFWGGQETQYF. CDR3 bases: TGTGCCTGGAGTCCCTCGGATTTCTGGGGGGGTCAAGAGACCCAGTACTTC. Full variable domain (rest looked up from reference TRBV30 and TRBJ2-5): SQTIHQWPATLVQPVGSPLSLECTVEGTSNPNLYWYRQAAGRGLQLLFYSVGIGQISSEVPQNLSASRPQDRQFILSSKKLLLSDSGFYLCAWSPSDFWGGQETQYFGPGTRLLVL.

The chain employs TRBV6-5 and TRBJ2-5; TRBD1 agrees at 9 bases. V was pared by 5 bases and J by 3 bases, with 4 bases of the junction left unmatched. This CDR3 has 14 amino acids. Germline V gene lookup returns CDR1 MNHEY and CDR2 SVGAGI. The CDR3 spells CASSTWTGEETQYF. CDR3 coding DNA: TGTGCCAGCAGTACCTGGACAGGGGAAGAGACCCAGTACTTC.

This chain links TRBV10-3 with TRBJ2-7, with 8 bases lining up with TRBD1. The length of the CDR3 is 15 residues. Trimming took 4 bases from V and 3 from J; bases not matched to a gene: 8. Germline V gene sequence: CDR1 ENHRY, CDR2 SYGVKD. DNA for the CDR3: TGTGCCATCAGTGGTGGGGACAGGCTCCTCTACGAGCAGTACTTC. This sequence encodes CAISGGDRLLYEQYF.

The chain links TRBV5-1 to TRBJ2-5, with D tentatively TRBD2 (5 bases). Germline CDR1 SGHRS, CDR2 YFSETQ. The CDR3 loop spans 14 amino acids. Trimming pared 2 bases from V and 5 bases from J, leaving 13 bases between. CDR3 region: CASSFSGPGETQYF. The CDR3 nucleotides read TGCGCCAGCAGCTTTTCGGGCCCGGGGGAGACCCAGTACTTC.

The chain links TRBV7-9 to TRBJ2-2; 10 bases map to TRBD1. V shed 5 bases and J 7 bases; nucleotides not matched to a gene: 10. This CDR3 is 16 amino acids long. Germline CDR1 is SEHNR and CDR2 is FQNEAQ (reference sequence). In nucleotides, the CDR3 is TGTGCCAGCAGCCCGGGGACAGGGGCCTTTGGCGGGGAGCTGTTTTTT. Translating it yields CASSPGTGAFGGELFF.

The V call is TRBV7-9, the J call TRBJ1-1, with a possible D match to TRBD1 (5 bases). The CDR3 has 16 residues. The germline V gene encodes CDR1 SEHNR and CDR2 FQNEAQ (reference sequence). V lost 5 bases, J lost 0 bases, and 16 bases lay in between. The CDR3 DNA is TGTGCCAGCAGCGTCCTCTGGAGGGGTGTGAACACTGAAGCTTTCTTT. It codes for CASSVLWRGVNTEAFF.

The chain combines TRBV6-5 with TRBJ1-1; 9 positions match TRBD1. Germline V lookup: CDR1 MNHEY, CDR2 SVGAGI. V dropped 5 bases and J dropped 4; count of bases not matched to a gene: 8. This CDR3 comprises 15 residues. CDR3 coding DNA: TGTGCCAGCAGTCGGGCCGGGACAGGGTCCACTGAAGCTTTCTTT. Its protein is CASSRAGTGSTEAFF.

The genes are TRBV5-5 and TRBJ2-3; 10 bases map to TRBD1. Germline CDR1 and CDR2: SGHKS and YYEKEE (reference sequence). V shed 3 bases, J shed 4 bases, and the junction held 5 bases outside the gene matches. The CDR3 totals 15 residues. CDR3 bases: TGTGCCAGCAGCTCCCCGGACAGGGGGGCAGATACGCAGTATTTT. As protein: CASSSPDRGADTQYF.

This clone was observed a handful of times. V usage is TRBV5-6 and J usage is TRBJ1-2; 9 positions match TRBD1. Germline V gives CDR1 SGHDT, CDR2 YYEEEE. The ends lost 3 bases at V and 7 bases at J; junction bases unmatched: 7. The CDR3 runs to 14 residues. The CDR3 protein is CASSSTGGGGGYTF. In nucleotides, the CDR3 is TGTGCCAGCAGCTCAACAGGGGGCGGAGGTGGCTACACCTTC.

The chain links TRBV6-2 or TRBV6-3 to TRBJ2-4; 13 bases are a match to TRBD2. From germline, CDR1 is MNHEY and CDR2 SVGEGT. CDR3 length: 17 amino acids. The ends lost 2 bases at V and 1 base at J; junction bases unmatched: 2. The chain's CDR3 is CASSYPTSGGAKNIQYF. Here the CDR3 DNA reads TGTGCCAGCAGTTACCCGACTAGCGGGGGGGCCAAAAACATTCAGTACTTC.

This clone is a singleton in its sample. This rearrangement joins TRBV7-3 to TRBJ2-2, with 7 bases fitting TRBD1. CDR3 size: 16 residues. Losses at the gene ends were 3 bases for V and 5 bases for J; bases not matched to a gene: 9. Looked up from germline, CDR1 is SGHTA and CDR2 is FQGTGA. The CDR3 spells CASSLGRQGNTGELFF. The CDR3 bases are TGTGCCAGCAGCTTGGGAAGACAGGGAAATACCGGGGAGCTGTTTTTT.

The V and J genes are TRBV28 and TRBJ2-7; D is possibly TRBD1 (5 bases). The CDR3 sequence is 14 residues long. Germline CDR1 is MDHEN and CDR2 is SYDVKM. V lost 10 bases, J lost 2 bases, and 18 bases lay in between. The CDR3 DNA is TGTGCCATCGCAAGGGGTAGGTTAGCCTACGAGCAGTACTTC. Its translation: CAIARGRLAYEQYF. Supplemented by reference TRBV28 and TRBJ2-7, the full variable domain reads DVKVTQSSRYLVKRTGEKVFLECVQDMDHENMFWYRQDPGLGLRLIYFSYDVKMKEKGDIPEGYSVSREKKERFSLILESASTNQTSMYLCAIARGRLAYEQYFGPGTRLTVT.

The chain has TRBV9 and TRBJ1-2; 7 nucleotides line up with TRBD1. Germline V gives CDR1 SGDLS, CDR2 YYNGEE. J gave up 0 bases and V 3 bases, and 5 bases lay outside the gene matches. The CDR3 extends over 15 amino acids. CDR3 sequence: CASSGSGTANYGYTF. DNA of the CDR3: TGTGCCAGCAGCGGAAGCGGGACAGCTAACTATGGCTACACCTTC.

DNA for the CDR3: TGTGCCAGCAGCATCCTGGGGCATACCACTGAAGCTTTCTTT. It translates to CASSILGHTTEAFF. V and J are TRBV7-2 and TRBJ1-1; D is possibly TRBD1 (5 bases). The CDR3 covers 14 residues. The germline V and J ends were trimmed by 5 bases and 4 bases, with 14 bases remaining between them. CDR1 is SGHTA, CDR2 FQGNSA, per germline.

The V call is TRBV28, the J call TRBJ2-3; D remains ambiguous. Trimming removed 4 bases at V and 3 bases at J, with 11 bases between. CDR1 is MDHEN and CDR2 is SYDVKM in the germline V gene. CDR3 length: 14 residues. The CDR3 region is CASSSLLSTDTQYF. The CDR3 DNA reads as TGTGCCAGCAGTTCGCTCCTAAGTACAGATACGCAGTATTTT.

CDR3 sequence (DNA): TGTGCCAGCAGAAAAGAACAGGGGGCTGACACTGAAGCTTTCTTT. Translation: CASRKEQGADTEAFF. This sequence joins TRBV6-5 and TRBJ1-1; 9 nucleotides agree with TRBD1. The germline CDR1 and CDR2 sequences are MNHEY and SVGAGI. This CDR3 contains 15 residues. The V and J ends lost 6 bases and 3 bases, in that order; junction bases with no gene match: 8.

The CDR3 sequence is CASSTVSNEKLFF. Written as DNA, the CDR3 is TGTGCCAGCAGCACAGTATCTAATGAAAAACTGTTTTTT. The genes are TRBV7-9 and TRBJ1-4; D is unclear. V lost 5 bases to trimming and J lost 3 bases, with 7 bases between them. This CDR3 comprises 13 residues. CDR1 SEHNR and CDR2 FQNEAQ come from the germline V gene (reference sequence).

This clone was detected only a few times. The chain couples TRBV28 to TRBJ1-2; D gene ambiguous. From germline, CDR1 is MDHEN and CDR2 SYDVKM. Trimming cost V 1 base and J 2 bases, with 5 bases left between them. The length of the CDR3 is 13 residues. In nucleotides, the CDR3 is TGTGCCAGCAGTTTATACGGGAACTATGGCTACACCTTC. This sequence encodes CASSLYGNYGYTF.

The chain joins TRBV19 to TRBJ1-6, with 9 bases fitting TRBD1. The CDR3 extends over 17 amino acids. The trim removed 6 bases at V and 7 bases at J, leaving 13 bases unmatched. The V gene's germline CDR1 is LNHDA and CDR2 SQIVND (reference sequence). This chain's CDR3 is CASRAPGQGKRNSPLHF. The CDR3 coding sequence is TGTGCCAGTAGGGCGCCAGGACAGGGGAAAAGAAATTCACCCCTCCACTTT.